This TCR beta chain comes out of a study of blood T cell repertoires in COVID-19. Study background: The United States, Italy and Spain supplied acute and convalescent COVID-19 samples. Sources were T cells, B-cell-depleted T cells, or PBMCs; the material itself was cDNA or gDNA.

Original analysis: It was from reference gene primer amplification that nucleated cell counts were estimated. The data were produced by immunoSEQ multiplex PCR, yet TCRdb's version contains in-frame clones alone and is incomplete. V and J calls and clone size follow that table, whereas D and trimming were derived from the DNA. The table shows some 150,000 clones, with about 80% occurring only once. Sequenced: peripheral blood. This sequence was found in a man between 65 and 85 years old with acute or convalescent COVID-19.

CDR3 region: CASTLLRAISSPLHF. Here the CDR3 DNA reads TGTGCCAGCACACTTCTCAGGGCCATCAGTTCACCCCTCCACTTT. The chain employs TRBV28 and TRBJ1-6, with TRBD1 as a possible D gene (5 bases). CDR1 MDHEN and CDR2 SYDVKM come from the germline V gene. Trimming left V 7 bases short and J 9 bases short, with 19 bases between. This CDR3 is built from 15 residues.